This T cell receptor (beta chain) was observed in a study of immune cell composition in non-small cell lung cancer (dated by TCRdb to 2016 to 2017). Turning to the overall study: Histologic subtype, mostly lung adenocarcinoma or squamous cell carcinoma, was determined with H&E together with p63, CK5, Napsin A and TTF-1 immunohistochemistry. TCR-beta sequencing from Adaptive Biotechnologies was done on a few dozen paired sets of NSCLC tumour and non-adjacent lung specimens and on over 25 tumour-only specimens. Supplementary cohort #1, roughly nine lung adenocarcinoma cases, had paired tumour/lung TCR-beta sequencing and TIL populations generated to assess tumour reactivity. A handful of tumour specimens with TCR-beta data were of rare histological subtypes and were excluded from the subtype comparisons.

A two-step multiplex PCR amplified TCR-beta CDR3 regions from genomic DNA, and the second step of the PCR added Illumina-compatible adaptors. TCR-beta immunosequencing was carried out on an Illumina platform through the commercial immunoSEQ service. As for the original processing: Repertoires were described by productive clonality and by Top 10 Clones, which is the percentage of T-cell templates coming from the ten most frequent sequences. Productive clonality ranged from 0 to 1, with 1 indicating a monoclonal population. Using log10 scatter plots, tumour-associated clones were identified as sequences that made up at least 0.1% of tumour T-cell templates yet were absent from the matched non-adjacent lung. Analyses were done in GraphPad Prism7 and R, with Student's t-tests for two-group comparisons, ANOVA for stages, and linear regression for relationships. As stored in TCRdb, this immuneACCESS dataset retains in-frame rearrangements with V and J assigned. A fraction of the clones does not appear; measured against another copy, unresolved V genes explain less than half of the discrepancy, and the remainder lacks a known reason. V and J calls and clone size follow that table, whereas D and trimming were derived from the DNA. The sample profile shows several hundred clones; about 78% of them were found once. About 15% of the sample is held by the ten biggest clonotypes.

The germline V gene gives CDR1 as MNHNS and CDR2 as SASEGT. The CDR3, cysteine through phenylalanine, is 12 amino acids long. Only the CDR3 DNA stays, 36 bases, in frame from base 1. V was cut back by 6 bases and J by 5 bases, leaving a gap of 10 bases between them. On this clone itself: The antigen it binds to is not known. Base qualities are not at hand, and no much larger clone is one base apart.

The paper as a whole reports these results and caveats: No significant correlation was found between smoking pack-years and tumour TCR-beta clonality. The reactivity cohort included only 10 cases, and whether tumour-reactive clones share sequences with the dominant in vivo tumour-associated clones was not shown. Nearly half of NSCLC cases had tumour-associated clones >0.5%, found in about a third of adenocarcinomas compared with 75% of squamous carcinomas. In some 11 adenocarcinoma cases, maximal tumour-associated clone frequency correlated strongly with TIL tumour reactivity, whereas overall clonality did not.

Normal lung samples came from the same patient and consisted of non-adjacent lung tissue collected as far from the tumour as possible, at a distance of at least 3 cm. Genomic DNA was extracted with the QIAamp DNA kit from frozen aliquots of unsorted single-cell suspensions. Tissues were received within 2 hours of resection and were immediately processed into single-cell suspensions. Tissue was mechanically dissociated and enzymatically digested with DNase I, collagenase I and hyaluronidase for less than 35 minutes at 37 °C, then filtered and RBC-lysed. The sequenced sample was non-adjacent lung tissue. The V and J segments used are TRBV6-1 and TRBJ1-2; 5 matching bases give a weak D call of TRBD1. This TCR derives from a human donor with non-small cell lung cancer. The nucleotides read TGTGCCAGCAGGGGGGGAATGTATGGCTACACCTTC. The translation is CASRGGMYGYTF.